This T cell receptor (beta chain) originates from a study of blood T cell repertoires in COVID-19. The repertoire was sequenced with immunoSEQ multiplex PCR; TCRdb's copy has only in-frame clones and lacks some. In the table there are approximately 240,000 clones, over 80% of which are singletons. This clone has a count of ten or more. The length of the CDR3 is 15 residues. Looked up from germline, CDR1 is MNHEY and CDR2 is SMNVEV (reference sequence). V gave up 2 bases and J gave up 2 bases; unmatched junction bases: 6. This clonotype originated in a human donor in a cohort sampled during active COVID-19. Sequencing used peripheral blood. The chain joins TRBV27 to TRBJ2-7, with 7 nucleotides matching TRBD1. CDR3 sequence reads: CASSLDGTVTYEQYF. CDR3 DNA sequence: TGTGCCAGCAGTTTAGACGGGACAGTTACCTACGAGCAGTACTTC.